This T cell receptor (beta chain) originates from a study of blood T cell repertoires in COVID-19. Overall study: T cells, B-cell-depleted T cells, or PBMCs provided the cDNA or gDNA that served as material.

The data were produced by immunoSEQ multiplex PCR, yet TCRdb's version contains in-frame clones alone and is incomplete. This table holds about 200,000 clones, over 75% found once. Germline assignment: CDR1 LNHDA and CDR2 SQIVND (reference sequence). Trimming left V 1 base short and J 3 bases short, with 6 bases between. This CDR3 region has 14 residues. Source material: peripheral blood. This TCR derives from a man between 50 and 59 years old with COVID-19, enrolled during active disease. This chain links TRBV19 with TRBJ2-2, with D tentatively TRBD2 (5 bases). Here the CDR3 DNA reads TGTGCCAGTAGTATAGGAGGGTACACCGGGGAGCTGTTTTTT. Protein sequence: CASSIGGYTGELFF.